The clone carrying this T cell receptor beta chain was seen many times. This record belongs to a study of T-cell reconstitution after alpha-beta-depleted transplantation in children. Preparation of the TCRbeta library was carried out with unique molecular identifiers. In TCRdb, the PCR reads were re-called with MiXCR into one record per CDR3 protein. The sample contains approximately 130,000 distinct CDR3 sequences, around a tenth of which appear only once. With V trimmed by 4 bases and J by 5 bases, 8 bases remained unmatched. Germline lookup yields CDR1 SEHNR and CDR2 FQNEAQ (reference sequence). The CDR3 runs to 16 residues.

The sample here was PBMCs, mostly from graft donor cells, taken 180 days after TCRalphabeta/CD19-depleted stem cell transplant. The TCR was taken from a girl in the first two years of life who had a stem cell transplant for combined immunodeficiency, so the T cells may come from the graft donor. The chain joins TRBV7-9 to TRBJ2-5; 12 bases align to TRBD2. CDR3 sequence (DNA): TGTGCCAGCAGCTGGTCGACTAGCGGGGGAGTGGAGACCCAGTACTTC. This encodes CASSWSTSGGVETQYF.